This T cell receptor (beta chain) originates from a study of OX40 agonist ivuxolimab in advanced cancers. The overall study: An agonistic human IgG2 monoclonal antibody against OX40 (CD134) was given.

Repertoires were generated with immunoSEQ multiplex PCR, while TCRdb's copy carries only in-frame clones and drops some. Altogether 98,000 or so clones are present, 89% being singletons, with the ten largest covering about 0.31%. On this clone itself: Its antigen is unknown. Germline and junction disagree at one end, which may indicate a read error. Other DNA sequences of this sample code for an identical CDR3.

Study-level results: On average, CD8+ T cells had more expanded clones than CD4+. Clones of CD4+ and CD8+ blood T cells grew by week 6 at doses of 0.1 to 3.0 mg/kg. Also present in some nonresponders was a low level of normalized T-cell clonal expansion.

Germline V gene data show CDR1 as MDHEN and CDR2 as SYDVKM. The CDR3 has 16 residues. Source: CD4+ or CD8+ T cells sorted from blood, taken in a trial of the OX40 agonist ivuxolimab. The TCR originated in an adult with an advanced solid tumor such as melanoma, head and neck, liver or kidney cancer. The rearrangement joins TRBV28 to TRBJ1-5; 9 nucleotides match TRBD1. This CDR3 is CASSSRGQGGNQPQHF. As DNA, the CDR3 is TGTGCCAGCAGTTCTAGGGGACAGGGCGGCAATCAGCCCCAACATTTT.